This T cell receptor (beta chain) is from a study of patients and donors after allogeneic stem cell transplantation. TCRdb ran MiXCR on the RT-PCR reads and lists one entry per CDR3 protein. This sample yields hundreds of thousands of distinct CDR3 sequences, of which 16% are seen a single time; just over 7% belongs to the top ten. Germline lookup yields CDR1 MDHEN and CDR2 SYDVKM. V gave up 6 bases and J gave up 8 bases, with 19 bases separating them. This CDR3 is 14 amino acids long. This clonotype was seen many times. This chain connects TRBV28 to TRBJ1-1; tentative D call: TRBD1 (5 bases). The sequenced sample consisted of blood, either unsorted or a sorted T cell fraction (not recorded which). The TCR comes from a human donor who was either an allogeneic HSCT recipient or a stem cell or donor lymphocyte infusion donor (not recorded which). It is not recorded whose cells these are; they may come from a transplant donor. The chain's CDR3 is CASRAVLGTAEAFF. CDR3 DNA sequence: TGTGCCAGCAGAGCCGTCCTCGGGACGGCCGAAGCTTTCTTT.